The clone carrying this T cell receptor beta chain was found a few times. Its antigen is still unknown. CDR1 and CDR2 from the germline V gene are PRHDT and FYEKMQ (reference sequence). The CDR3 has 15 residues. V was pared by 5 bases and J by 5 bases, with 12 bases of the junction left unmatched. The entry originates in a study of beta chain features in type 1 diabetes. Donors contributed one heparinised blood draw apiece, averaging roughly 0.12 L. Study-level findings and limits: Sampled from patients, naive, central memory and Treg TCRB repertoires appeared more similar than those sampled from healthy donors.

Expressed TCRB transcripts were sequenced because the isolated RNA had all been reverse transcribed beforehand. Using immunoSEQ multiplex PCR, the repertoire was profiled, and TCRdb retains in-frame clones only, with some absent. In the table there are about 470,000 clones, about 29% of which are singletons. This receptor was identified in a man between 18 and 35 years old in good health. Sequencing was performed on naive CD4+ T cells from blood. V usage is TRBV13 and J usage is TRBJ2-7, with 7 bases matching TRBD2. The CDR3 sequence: CASSPAAGRYHEQYF. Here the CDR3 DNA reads TGTGCCAGCAGCCCCGCAGCGGGAAGGTACCACGAGCAGTACTTC.